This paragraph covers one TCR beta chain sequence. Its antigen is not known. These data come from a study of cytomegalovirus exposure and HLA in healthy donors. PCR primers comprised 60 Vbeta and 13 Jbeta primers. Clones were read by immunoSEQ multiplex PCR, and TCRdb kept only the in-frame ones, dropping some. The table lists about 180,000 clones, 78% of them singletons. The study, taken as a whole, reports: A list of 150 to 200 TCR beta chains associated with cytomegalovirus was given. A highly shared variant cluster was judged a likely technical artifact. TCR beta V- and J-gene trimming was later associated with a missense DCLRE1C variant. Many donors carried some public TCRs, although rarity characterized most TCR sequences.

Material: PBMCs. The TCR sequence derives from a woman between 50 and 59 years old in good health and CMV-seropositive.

CDR3 coding DNA: TGTGCCAGCAGTCCCGAGACAGGGGGCGGGAAGCCCCAGCATTTT. It encodes CASSPETGGGKPQHF. The rearrangement joins TRBV28 to TRBJ1-5; 10 nucleotides agree with TRBD1. J gave up 8 bases and V 5 bases, and 9 bases lay outside the gene matches. From germline, CDR1 is MDHEN and CDR2 SYDVKM. This CDR3 is built from 15 residues.